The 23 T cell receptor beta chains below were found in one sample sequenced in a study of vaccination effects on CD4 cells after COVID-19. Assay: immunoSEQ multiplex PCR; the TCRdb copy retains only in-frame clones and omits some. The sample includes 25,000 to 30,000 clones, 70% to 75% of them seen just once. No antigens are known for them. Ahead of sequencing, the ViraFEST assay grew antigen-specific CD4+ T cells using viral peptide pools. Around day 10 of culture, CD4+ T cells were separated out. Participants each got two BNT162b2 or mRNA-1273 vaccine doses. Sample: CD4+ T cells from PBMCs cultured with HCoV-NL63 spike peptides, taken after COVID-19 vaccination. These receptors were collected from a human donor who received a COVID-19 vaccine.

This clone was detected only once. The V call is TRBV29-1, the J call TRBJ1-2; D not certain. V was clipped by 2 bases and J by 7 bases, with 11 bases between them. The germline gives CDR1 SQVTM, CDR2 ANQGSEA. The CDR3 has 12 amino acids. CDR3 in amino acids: CSVELPGRGYTF. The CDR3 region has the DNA TGCAGCGTTGAATTACCCGGCCGTGGCTACACCTTC. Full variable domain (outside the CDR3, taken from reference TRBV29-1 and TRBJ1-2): SAVISQKPSRDICQRGTSLTIQCQVDSQVTMMFWYRQQPGQSLTLIATANQGSEATYESGFVIDKFPISRPNLTFSTLTVSNMSPEDSSIYLCSVELPGRGYTFGSGTRLTVV.

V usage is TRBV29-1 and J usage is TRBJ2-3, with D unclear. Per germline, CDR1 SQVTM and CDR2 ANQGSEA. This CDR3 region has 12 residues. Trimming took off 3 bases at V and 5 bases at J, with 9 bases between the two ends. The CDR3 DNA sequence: TGCAGCGTTGATCTGGGGTTAGATACGCAGTATTTT. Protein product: CSVDLGLDTQYF.

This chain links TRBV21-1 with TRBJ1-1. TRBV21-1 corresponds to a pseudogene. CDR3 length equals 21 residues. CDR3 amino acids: CASSKESGQREPRSGDTEAFF. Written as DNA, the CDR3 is TGTGCCAGCAGCAAAGAATCTGGACAGCGTGAGCCCCGTAGCGGGGACACTGAAGCTTTCTTT.

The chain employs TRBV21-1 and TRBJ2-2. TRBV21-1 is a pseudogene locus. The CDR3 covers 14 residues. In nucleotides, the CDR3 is TGTGCCAGCAGAAGGTACGGGCCTACCGGGGAGCTGTTTTTT. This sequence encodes CASRRYGPTGELFF.

The CDR3 reads CASSRVGQYNEQFF. In DNA form, the CDR3 reads TGTGCCAGCAGTAGGGTAGGACAGTACAATGAGCAGTTCTTC. V gene TRBV27 combines with J gene TRBJ2-1, with D perhaps TRBD1 (6 bases). This CDR3 has 14 residues. Per germline, CDR1 MNHEY and CDR2 SMNVEV (reference sequence). V was pared by 5 bases and J by 4 bases, with 12 bases between.

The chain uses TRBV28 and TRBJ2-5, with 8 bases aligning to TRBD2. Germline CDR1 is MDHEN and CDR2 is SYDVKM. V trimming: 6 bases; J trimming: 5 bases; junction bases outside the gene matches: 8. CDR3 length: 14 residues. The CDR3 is CASSPRGGRETQYF. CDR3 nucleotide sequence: TGTGCCAGCAGCCCTCGGGGGGGCCGTGAGACCCAGTACTTC. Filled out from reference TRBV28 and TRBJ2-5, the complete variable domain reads DVKVTQSSRYLVKRTGEKVFLECVQDMDHENMFWYRQDPGLGLRLIYFSYDVKMKEKGDIPEGYSVSREKKERFSLILESASTNQTSMYLCASSPRGGRETQYFGPGTRLLVL.

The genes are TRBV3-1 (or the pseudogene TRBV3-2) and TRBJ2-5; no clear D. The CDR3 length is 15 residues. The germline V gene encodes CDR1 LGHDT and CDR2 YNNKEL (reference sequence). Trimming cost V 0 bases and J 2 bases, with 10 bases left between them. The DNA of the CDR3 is TGTGCCAGCAGCCAAGATACGGCAAGACAAGAGACCCAGTACTTC. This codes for CASSQDTARQETQYF.

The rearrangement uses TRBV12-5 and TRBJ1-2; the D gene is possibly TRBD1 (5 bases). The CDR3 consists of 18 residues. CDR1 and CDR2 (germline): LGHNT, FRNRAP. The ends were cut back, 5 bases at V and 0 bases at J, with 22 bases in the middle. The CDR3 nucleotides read TGTGCTAGTGGTGGGGGAGAGGAAAGTCCCTTAGCTAACTATGGCTACACCTTC. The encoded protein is CASGGGEESPLANYGYTF.

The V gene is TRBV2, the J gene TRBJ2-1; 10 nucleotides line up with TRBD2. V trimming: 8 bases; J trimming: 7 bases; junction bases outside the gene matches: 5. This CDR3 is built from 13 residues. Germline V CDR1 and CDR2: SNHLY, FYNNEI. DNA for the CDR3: TGTGCCAGCCAGCGGGAGGGGTATAATGAGCAGTTCTTC. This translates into CASQREGYNEQFF.

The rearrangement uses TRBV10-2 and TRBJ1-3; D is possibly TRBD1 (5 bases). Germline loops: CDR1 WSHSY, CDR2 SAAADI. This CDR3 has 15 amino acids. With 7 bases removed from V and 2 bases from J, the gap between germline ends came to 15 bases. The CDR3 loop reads CASTLGEVAGNTIYF. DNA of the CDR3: TGCGCCAGCACCCTGGGGGAAGTAGCTGGAAACACCATATATTTT.

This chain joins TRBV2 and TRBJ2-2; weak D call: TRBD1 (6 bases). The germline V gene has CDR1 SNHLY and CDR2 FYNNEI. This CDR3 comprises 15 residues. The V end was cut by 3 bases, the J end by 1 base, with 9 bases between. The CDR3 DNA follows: TGTGCCAGCAGTGATTTGGGACAGAACACCGGGGAGCTGTTTTTT. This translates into CASSDLGQNTGELFF.

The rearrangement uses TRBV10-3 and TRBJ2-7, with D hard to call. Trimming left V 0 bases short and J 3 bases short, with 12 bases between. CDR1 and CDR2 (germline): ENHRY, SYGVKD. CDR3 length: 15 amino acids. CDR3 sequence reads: CAISESSSVGYEQYF. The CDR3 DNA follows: TGTGCCATCAGTGAGTCGTCTAGTGTTGGCTACGAGCAGTACTTC.

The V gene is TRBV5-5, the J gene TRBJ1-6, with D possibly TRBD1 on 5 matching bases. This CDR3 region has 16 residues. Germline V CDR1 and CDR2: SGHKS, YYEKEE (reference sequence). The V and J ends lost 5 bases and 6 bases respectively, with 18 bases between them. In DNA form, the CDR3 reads TGTGCCAGCAGTCCAAGGCAGGGCGGAGGTAATTCACCCCTCCACTTT. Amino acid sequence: CASSPRQGGGNSPLHF.

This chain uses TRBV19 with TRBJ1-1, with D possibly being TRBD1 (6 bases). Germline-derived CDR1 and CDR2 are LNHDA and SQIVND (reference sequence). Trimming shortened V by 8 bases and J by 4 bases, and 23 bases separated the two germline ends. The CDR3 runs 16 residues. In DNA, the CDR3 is TGTGCCAGTGGGGGGGCCCCCTCGGGGGTTTCCACTGAAGCTTTCTTT. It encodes CASGGAPSGVSTEAFF.

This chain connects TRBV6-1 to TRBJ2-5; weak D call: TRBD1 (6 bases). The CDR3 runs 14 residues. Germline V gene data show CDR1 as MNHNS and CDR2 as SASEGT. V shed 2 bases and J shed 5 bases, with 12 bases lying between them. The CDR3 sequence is CASSEPTRGETQYF. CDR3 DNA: TGTGCCAGCAGTGAACCTACAAGGGGGGAGACCCAGTACTTC.

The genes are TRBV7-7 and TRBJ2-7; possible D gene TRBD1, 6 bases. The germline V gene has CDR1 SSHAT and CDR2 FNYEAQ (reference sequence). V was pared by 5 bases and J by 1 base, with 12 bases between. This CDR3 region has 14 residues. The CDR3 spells CASSPGQRSYEQYF. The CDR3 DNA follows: TGTGCCAGCAGCCCTGGACAGCGATCCTACGAGCAGTACTTC.

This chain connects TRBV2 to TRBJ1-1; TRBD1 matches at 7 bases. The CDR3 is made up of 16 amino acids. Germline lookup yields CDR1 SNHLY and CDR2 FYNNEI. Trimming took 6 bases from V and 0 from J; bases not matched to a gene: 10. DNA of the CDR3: TGTGCCAGCAGACTACAGGGGTTTGGTGTGAACACTGAAGCTTTCTTT. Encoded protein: CASRLQGFGVNTEAFF.

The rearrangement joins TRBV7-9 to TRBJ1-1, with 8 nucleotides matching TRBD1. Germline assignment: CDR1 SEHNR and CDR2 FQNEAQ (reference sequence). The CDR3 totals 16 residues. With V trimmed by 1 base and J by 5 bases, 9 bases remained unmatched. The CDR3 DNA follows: TGTGCCAGCAGCTTAGGACTTACAGGGGGGTGGACTGAAGCTTTCTTT. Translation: CASSLGLTGGWTEAFF.

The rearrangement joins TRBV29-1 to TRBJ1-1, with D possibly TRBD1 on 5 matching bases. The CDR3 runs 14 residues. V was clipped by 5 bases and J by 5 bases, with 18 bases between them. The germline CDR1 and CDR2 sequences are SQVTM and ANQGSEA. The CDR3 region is CSVSPLGGETEAFF. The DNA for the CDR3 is TGCAGCGTTTCCCCGCTAGGAGGGGAGACTGAAGCTTTCTTT.

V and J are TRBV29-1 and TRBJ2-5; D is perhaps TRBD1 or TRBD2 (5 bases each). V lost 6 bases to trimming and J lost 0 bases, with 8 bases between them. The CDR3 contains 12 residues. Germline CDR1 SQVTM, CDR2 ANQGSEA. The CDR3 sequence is CSVGRYQETQYF. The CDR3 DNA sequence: TGCAGCGTGGGACGGTACCAAGAGACCCAGTACTTC. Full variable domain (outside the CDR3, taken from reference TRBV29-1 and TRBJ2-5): SAVISQKPSRDICQRGTSLTIQCQVDSQVTMMFWYRQQPGQSLTLIATANQGSEATYESGFVIDKFPISRPNLTFSTLTVSNMSPEDSSIYLCSVGRYQETQYFGPGTRLLVL.

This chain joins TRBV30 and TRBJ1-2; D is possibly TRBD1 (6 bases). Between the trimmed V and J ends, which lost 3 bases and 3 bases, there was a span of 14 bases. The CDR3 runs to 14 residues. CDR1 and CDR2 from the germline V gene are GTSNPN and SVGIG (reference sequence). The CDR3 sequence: CAWRLRGGDYGYTF. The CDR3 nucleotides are TGTGCCTGGAGGTTAAGGGGGGGGGACTATGGCTACACCTTC. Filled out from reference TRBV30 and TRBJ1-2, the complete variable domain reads SQTIHQWPATLVQPVGSPLSLECTVEGTSNPNLYWYRQAAGRGLQLLFYSVGIGQISSEVPQNLSASRPQDRQFILSSKKLLLSDSGFYLCAWRLRGGDYGYTFGSGTRLTVV.

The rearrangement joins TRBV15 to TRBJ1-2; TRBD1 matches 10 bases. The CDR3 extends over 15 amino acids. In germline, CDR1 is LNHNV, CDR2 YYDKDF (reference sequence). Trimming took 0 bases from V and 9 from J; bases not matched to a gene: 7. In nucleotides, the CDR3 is TGTGCCACCAGCAGAGATAGTCGGACAGGGGGGCGCTACACCTTC. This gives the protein CATSRDSRTGGRYTF. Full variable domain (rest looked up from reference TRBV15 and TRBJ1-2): DAMVIQNPRYQVTQFGKPVTLSCSQTLNHNVMYWYQQKSSQAPKLLFHYYDKDFNNEADTPDNFQSRRPNTSFCFLDIRSPGLGDTAMYLCATSRDSRTGGRYTFGSGTRLTVV.

The CDR3 here is CASSFTLRGINEQFF. The CDR3 DNA follows: TGTGCCAGCAGCTTCACTCTCCGGGGGATTAATGAGCAGTTCTTC. V usage is TRBV7-8 and J usage is TRBJ2-1; D is perhaps TRBD2 (6 bases). The ends were cut back, 3 bases at V and 7 bases at J, with 16 bases in the middle. CDR1 is SGHVS, CDR2 FQNEAQ, per germline. This CDR3 has 15 amino acids. The full variable domain, completed using reference TRBV7-8 and TRBJ2-1, is GAGVSQSPRYKVAKRGQDVALRCDPISGHVSLFWYQQALGQGPEFLTYFQNEAQLDKSGLPSDRFFAERPEGSVSTLKIQRTQQEDSAVYLCASSFTLRGINEQFFGPGTRLTVL.